The 24 T cell receptor beta chains below all came from one sample that was sequenced in a study of shared clonotypes between healthy human individuals. The assay was immunoSEQ multiplex PCR, and TCRdb's table has in-frame clones only and misses some. The sample records roughly 700,000 clones, around two thirds being singletons. Input material: memory CD4+ T cells sorted from blood. Subset here: CD45RA-negative fraction. These receptors originate from a woman aged 25 to 39 in good health.

The genes are TRBV6-5 and TRBJ2-1; D is perhaps TRBD2 (6 bases). V lost 8 bases and J 7 bases, leaving 15 bases between the germline ends. The CDR3 loop spans 13 amino acids. From germline, CDR1 is MNHEY and CDR2 SVGAGI. In DNA, the CDR3 is TGTGCCAGCGGGGGGACGAGCTGGAATGAGCAGTTCTTC. It is translated as CASGGTSWNEQFF.

On this clone itself: Other DNA variants within this sample encode the same CDR3. CDR3 region: CASSLGGGPGEKLFF. DNA for the CDR3: TGTGCCAGCAGCTTGGGTGGTGGGCCTGGTGAAAAACTGTTTTTT. This chain connects TRBV5-4 to TRBJ1-4; D uncertain. The CDR3 contains 15 residues. V lost 0 bases and J 7 bases, leaving 13 bases between the germline ends. Germline assignment: CDR1 SGHNT and CDR2 YYREEE (reference sequence). The complete variable domain, with remaining parts taken from reference TRBV5-4 and TRBJ1-4, reads ETGVTQSPTHLIKTRGQQVTLRCSSQSGHNTVSWYQQALGQGPQFIFQYYREEENGRGNFPPRFSGLQFPNYSSELNVNALELDDSALYLCASSLGGGPGEKLFFGSGTQLSVL.

As for this clone: Possible read error: a much larger clone is one base away. The sample holds other DNA sequences that translate to the same CDR3. V is TRBV5-1 and J is TRBJ1-4, with TRBD1 matching over 7 bases. There are 15 residues in the CDR3. J gave up 5 bases and V 0 bases, and 4 bases lay outside the gene matches. CDR1 and CDR2 from the germline V gene are SGHRS and YFSETQ. The CDR3 DNA reads TGCGCCAGCAGCTTGGGAGACAGGGACAATGAAAAACTGTTTTTT. The encoded protein is CASSLGDRDNEKLFF.

The V call is TRBV25-1, the J call TRBJ2-5; 7 bases align to TRBD2. Looked up from germline, CDR1 is MGHDK and CDR2 is SYGVNS. The V and J ends lost 6 bases and 2 bases, in that order; junction bases with no gene match: 6. The CDR3 length is 14 residues. As DNA, the CDR3 is TGTGCCAGCAGGAGCGGGGCACCACAAGAGACCCAGTACTTC. Its protein is CASRSGAPQETQYF.

This clone showed up just a few times. The rearrangement joins TRBV4-1 to TRBJ2-1; 12 bases align to TRBD2. Germline V gives CDR1 MGHRA, CDR2 YSYEKL. The V gene end was trimmed by 4 bases and the J gene end by 4 bases; junction bases not matched to a gene: 5. CDR3 length: 16 amino acids. As DNA, the CDR3 is TGCGCCAGCAGCCCCGGACTAGCGGGATTTTACAATGAGCAGTTCTTC. Encoded protein: CASSPGLAGFYNEQFF.

The gene calls are TRBV7-2 and TRBJ2-2; 9 bases are a match to TRBD2. CDR1 and CDR2 from the germline V gene are SGHTA and FQGNSA. This CDR3 is 14 amino acids long. Losses at the gene ends were 5 bases for V and 7 bases for J; bases not matched to a gene: 5. CDR3 sequence (DNA): TGTGCCAGCAGCATTAGCGGGAGCCACGGGGAGCTGTTTTTT. Translated, it gives CASSISGSHGELFF.

The V gene is TRBV5-5, the J gene TRBJ2-2; 7 bases match TRBD1. Per the germline V gene, CDR1 is SGHKS and CDR2 is YYEKEE (reference sequence). CDR3 length: 18 residues. V lost 5 bases and J lost 6; bases outside the gene matches: 19. DNA of the CDR3: TGTGCCAGCAGAAAAAGGGACAGAGACCTTACCGGGGCCGGGGAGCTGTTTTTT. Translating gives CASRKRDRDLTGAGELFF. Full variable domain (remainder filled in from reference TRBV5-5 and TRBJ2-2): DAGVTQSPTHLIKTRGQQVTLRCSPISGHKSVSWYQQVLGQGPQFIFQYYEKEERGRGNFPDRFSARQFPNYSSELNVNALLLGDSALYLCASRKRDRDLTGAGELFFGEGSRLTVL.

The chain employs TRBV13 and TRBJ2-7; D may be TRBD2 (5 bases). Trimming took 5 bases from V and 4 from J, leaving 21 bases between them. CDR1 is PRHDT, CDR2 FYEKMQ, per germline (reference sequence). The CDR3 contains 16 residues. The CDR3 nucleotides are TGTGCCAGCAGCCGGAACGGAGGAGGAAGTCGGTACGAGCAGTACTTC. Its translation: CASSRNGGGSRYEQYF.

The genes are TRBV7-9 and TRBJ2-1; a possible D gene is TRBD2 (6 bases). This CDR3 contains 16 residues. Per the germline V gene, CDR1 is SEHNR and CDR2 is FQNEAQ (reference sequence). Trimming shortened V by 1 base and J by 0 bases, and 10 bases separated the two germline ends. CDR3 region: CASSLGVGSSYNEQFF. The CDR3, as DNA: TGTGCCAGCAGCTTAGGGGTCGGGAGCTCCTACAATGAGCAGTTCTTC.

This chain joins TRBV6-1 and TRBJ2-7; 7 positions match TRBD2. V lost 3 bases, J lost 2 bases, and 7 bases stayed unmatched. This CDR3 comprises 15 residues. Germline lookup yields CDR1 MNHNS and CDR2 SASEGT. The DNA for the CDR3 is TGTGCCAGCAGTGAGGGCGGGAGCGGAGCCTACGAGCAGTACTTC. Translated, it gives CASSEGGSGAYEQYF.

The chain joins TRBV4-1 to TRBJ1-6, with D perhaps TRBD1 (6 bases). The germline V gene encodes CDR1 MGHRA and CDR2 YSYEKL. CDR3 size: 13 residues. V dropped 1 base and J dropped 16 bases, with 14 bases sitting between them. CDR3 residues: CASSQVLTGLLHF. The CDR3 nucleotides are TGCGCCAGCAGCCAAGTCCTAACAGGGCTTCTCCACTTT.

This chain links TRBV27 with TRBJ2-1; tentative D call: TRBD1 (5 bases). Germline V lookup: CDR1 MNHEY, CDR2 SMNVEV (reference sequence). Trimming shortened V by 2 bases and J by 0 bases, and 5 bases separated the two germline ends. CDR3 size: 14 residues. The CDR3 coding sequence is TGTGCCAGCAGTTTACAGGGCTCCTACAATGAGCAGTTCTTC. Residues: CASSLQGSYNEQFF.

J is TRBJ1-1 and V is TRBV14; D remains ambiguous. Germline CDR1 and CDR2: SGHDN and FVKESK. There are 13 residues in the CDR3. V lost 4 bases and J lost 3, with 9 bases in between. The CDR3 is CASSRLLDTEAFF. In DNA form, the CDR3 reads TGTGCCAGCAGCCGATTACTAGACACTGAAGCTTTCTTT.

The chain carries TRBV4-2 and TRBJ2-7; D may be TRBD1 (6 bases). Germline lookup yields CDR1 LGHNA and CDR2 YNFKEQ. This CDR3 is 14 amino acids long. V lost 4 bases and J 3 bases, leaving 13 bases between the germline ends. The CDR3 reads CASSPTTGDYEQYF. Here the CDR3 DNA reads TGTGCCAGCAGCCCAACGACAGGAGACTACGAGCAGTACTTC.

The rearrangement links TRBV15 to TRBJ2-1, with unresolved D. V was clipped by 5 bases and J by 6 bases, with 17 bases between them. This CDR3 is built from 15 residues. Looked up from germline, CDR1 is LNHNV and CDR2 is YYDKDF (reference sequence). DNA for the CDR3: TGTGCCACCAGCCCGGCGGATTGGCCACTCAATGAGCAGTTCTTC. As protein: CATSPADWPLNEQFF.

The chain is built from TRBV28 and TRBJ1-1; TRBD1 might be the D (6 bases). The CDR3 consists of 14 residues. The V gene lost 7 bases and the J gene lost 1 base, with 13 bases spanning the gap. Germline V gives CDR1 MDHEN, CDR2 SYDVKM. The CDR3 DNA sequence: TGTGCCAGCACTCCCCCAGGGGAGAACACTGAAGCTTTCTTT. It specifies CASTPPGENTEAFF.

V usage is TRBV28 and J usage is TRBJ2-6, with D possibly being TRBD2 (6 bases). Germline V gene data show CDR1 as MDHEN and CDR2 as SYDVKM. Trimming took off 7 bases at V and 1 base at J, with 20 bases between the two ends. The CDR3 has 18 residues. The CDR3 is CASNAAGQGGSGANVLTF. CDR3 nucleotide sequence: TGTGCCAGCAACGCGGCGGGGCAGGGTGGATCTGGGGCCAACGTCCTGACTTTC.

V gene TRBV29-1 combines with J gene TRBJ2-7; D gene unclear. Trimming pared 6 bases from V and 2 bases from J, leaving 17 bases between. The CDR3 runs to 14 residues. The V gene's germline CDR1 is SQVTM and CDR2 ANQGSEA. CDR3 sequence: CSVVPFVSTYEQYF. CDR3 in DNA: TGCAGCGTCGTACCCTTCGTTAGTACCTACGAGCAGTACTTC.

The V gene is TRBV19, the J gene TRBJ2-4, with TRBD1 identical over 7 bases. Unmatched junction bases numbered 8, after V lost 9 bases and J lost 0 bases. Germline CDR1 reads LNHDA; CDR2 reads SQIVND (reference sequence). The CDR3 spans 15 residues. CDR3 sequence reads: CASRQGARAKNIQYF. Here the CDR3 DNA reads TGTGCCAGCCGACAGGGAGCGCGAGCCAAAAACATTCAGTACTTC. The whole variable domain, remainder taken from reference TRBV19 and TRBJ2-4, is DGGITQSPKYLFRKEGQNVTLSCEQNLNHDAMYWYRQDPGQGLRLIYYSQIVNDFQKGDIAEGYSVSREKKESFPLTVTSAQKNPTAFYLCASRQGARAKNIQYFGAGTRLSVL.

This sequence joins TRBV11-2 and TRBJ2-5; a weak D match, TRBD2 (7 bases). Germline values: CDR1 SGHAT, CDR2 FQNNGV. V was trimmed by 1 base and J by 3 bases, leaving 12 bases between them. This CDR3 has 15 residues. As DNA, the CDR3 is TGTGCCAGCAGCTTAGCCACAGGGAGGGAAGAGACCCAGTACTTC. Translating gives CASSLATGREETQYF.

This chain joins TRBV30 and TRBJ2-5; D gene unclear. The CDR3 totals 14 residues. The germline V and J ends were trimmed by 4 bases and 3 bases, with 15 bases remaining between them. CDR1 and CDR2 (germline): GTSNPN, SVGIG (reference sequence). The CDR3 reads CAWNRERWEETQYF. CDR3 nucleotides: TGTGCCTGGAATAGGGAAAGGTGGGAAGAGACCCAGTACTTC.

This clone was recorded a few times. The chain uses TRBV21-1 and TRBJ1-5; no check of the table's D call, TRBD1, against the DNA was made. TRBV21-1 is given as a pseudogene. This CDR3 is 16 amino acids long. This chain's CDR3 is CASSDPFRNSNQPQHF. In nucleotides, the CDR3 is TGTGCCAGCAGCGATCCTTTCAGGAACTCCAATCAGCCCCAGCATTTT.

The J gene is TRBJ2-1, the V gene TRBV7-2; D uncertain. Germline CDR1 SGHTA, CDR2 FQGNSA. V was cut by 1 base and J by 9 bases, with 19 bases left in between. The CDR3 is made up of 16 amino acids. DNA for the CDR3: TGTGCCAGCAGCTTAGAGAGGAGTTGGGTCAAGGGTGAGCAGTTCTTC. The encoded protein is CASSLERSWVKGEQFF.

The rearrangement uses TRBV6-6 and TRBJ2-3; D remains unclear. Germline assignment: CDR1 MNHNY and CDR2 SVGAGI (reference sequence). With 7 bases removed from V and 0 bases from J, the gap between germline ends came to 17 bases. The CDR3 sequence is 16 residues long. The CDR3 nucleotides are TGTGCCAGCATTGACGCTCCCGGCGCTAGCACAGATACGCAGTATTTT. It is translated as CASIDAPGASTDTQYF.